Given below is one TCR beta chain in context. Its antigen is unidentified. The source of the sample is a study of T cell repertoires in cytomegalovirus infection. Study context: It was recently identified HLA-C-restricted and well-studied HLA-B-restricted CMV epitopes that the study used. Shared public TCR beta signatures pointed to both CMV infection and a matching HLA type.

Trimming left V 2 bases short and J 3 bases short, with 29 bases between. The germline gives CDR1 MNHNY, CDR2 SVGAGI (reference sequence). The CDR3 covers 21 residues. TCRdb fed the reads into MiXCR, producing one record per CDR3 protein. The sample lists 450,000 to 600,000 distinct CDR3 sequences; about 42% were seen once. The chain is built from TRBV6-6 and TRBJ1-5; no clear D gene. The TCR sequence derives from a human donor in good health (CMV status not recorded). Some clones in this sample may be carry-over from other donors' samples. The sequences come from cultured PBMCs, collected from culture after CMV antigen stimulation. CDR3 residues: CASSYTVDRPSQSHNNQPQHF. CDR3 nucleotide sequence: TGTGCCAGCAGTTACACCGTGGATAGGCCTTCACAATCACACAACAATCAGCCCCAGCATTTT.